The 2 T cell receptor beta chains in this list originate from one sample, sequenced in a study of shared clonotypes between healthy human individuals (dated by TCRdb to about 2020). Receptors were amplified or captured by the immunoSEQ multiplex PCR assay. TCRdb limited this immuneACCESS table to in-frame rearrangements with V and J called. A share of clones is missing; checked studies link under half to unresolved V genes, and the rest is unexplained. The sample yields some 2.4 million clones; 93% were counted once. Of the sample, 0.36% is held by the ten largest clones. The source material was naive CD4+ T cells from PBMCs. What this sample's cell subset or site label stands for: CD45RA+ positively selected. These receptors originate from a man younger than 35 in good health. Some clones in this sample may be carry-over from other donors' samples.

The J gene is TRBJ2-1, the V gene TRBV6-1, with D tentatively TRBD2 (5 bases). The CDR3 has 15 residues. Germline lookup yields CDR1 MNHNS and CDR2 SASEGT. V was pared by 7 bases and J by 6 bases, with 19 bases between. As DNA, the CDR3 is TGTGCCAGCAACGAGGGCTTAAGGTGGGGCAATGAGCAGTTCTTC. This gives the protein CASNEGLRWGNEQFF.

The chain recombines TRBV6-6 with TRBJ2-5; D remains unclear. Germline V gene data show CDR1 as MNHNY and CDR2 as SVGAGI (reference sequence). Trimming removed 6 bases from V and 7 bases from J, with 18 bases in between. CDR3 length: 14 amino acids. The CDR3 coding sequence is TGTGCCAGCAGCCCCTTCGGCCCGACTGCGACCCAGTACTTC. Its translation: CASSPFGPTATQYF.